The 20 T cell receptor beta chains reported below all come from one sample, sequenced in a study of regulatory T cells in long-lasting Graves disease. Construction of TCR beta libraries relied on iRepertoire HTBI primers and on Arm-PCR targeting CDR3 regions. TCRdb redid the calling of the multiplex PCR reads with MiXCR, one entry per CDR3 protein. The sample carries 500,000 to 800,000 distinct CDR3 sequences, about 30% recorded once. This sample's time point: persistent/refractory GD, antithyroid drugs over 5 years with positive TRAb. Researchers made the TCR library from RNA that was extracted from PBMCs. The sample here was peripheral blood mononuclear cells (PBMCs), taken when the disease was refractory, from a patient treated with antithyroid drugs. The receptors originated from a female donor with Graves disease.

The CDR3 DNA reads TGTGCCAGCAGTTTTAGCCGGGACGGCCCCTACGAGCAGTACTTC. Its translation: CASSFSRDGPYEQYF. The V gene is TRBV27, the J gene TRBJ2-7; D is possibly TRBD1 or TRBD2 (5 bases each). V lost 3 bases and J 2 bases, leaving 14 bases between the germline ends. The length of the CDR3 is 15 residues. Germline V gives CDR1 MNHEY, CDR2 SMNVEV (reference sequence).

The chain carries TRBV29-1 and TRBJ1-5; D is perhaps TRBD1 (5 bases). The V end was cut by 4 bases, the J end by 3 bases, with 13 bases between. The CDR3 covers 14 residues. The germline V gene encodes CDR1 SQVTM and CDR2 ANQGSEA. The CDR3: CSVGGGGDNQPQHF. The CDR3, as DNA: TGCAGCGTTGGGGGCGGGGGGGACAATCAGCCCCAGCATTTT.

The CDR3 is CAISGSTRLSTEAFF. CDR3 sequence (DNA): TGTGCCATCAGTGGGAGCACCCGACTGAGCACTGAAGCTTTCTTT. The chain carries TRBV10-3 and TRBJ1-1; no firm D call. The CDR3 contains 15 residues. V was trimmed by 4 bases and J by 4 bases, leaving 16 bases between them. The V gene's germline CDR1 is ENHRY and CDR2 SYGVKD.

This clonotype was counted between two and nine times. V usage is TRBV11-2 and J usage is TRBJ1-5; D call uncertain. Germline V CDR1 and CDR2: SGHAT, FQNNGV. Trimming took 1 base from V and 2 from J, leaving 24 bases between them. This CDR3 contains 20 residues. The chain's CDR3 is CASSLVFVCRIGGCNQPQHF. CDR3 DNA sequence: TGTGCCAGCAGCTTAGTCTTCGTTTGCAGGATCGGAGGGTGCAATCAGCCCCAGCATTTT.

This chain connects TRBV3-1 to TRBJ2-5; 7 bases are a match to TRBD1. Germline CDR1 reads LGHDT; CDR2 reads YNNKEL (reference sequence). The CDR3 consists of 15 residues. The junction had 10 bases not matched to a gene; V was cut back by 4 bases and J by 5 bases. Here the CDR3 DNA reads TGTGCCAGCAGCCGGGACAGCACCAGGTTGGAGACCCAGTACTTC. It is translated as CASSRDSTRLETQYF.

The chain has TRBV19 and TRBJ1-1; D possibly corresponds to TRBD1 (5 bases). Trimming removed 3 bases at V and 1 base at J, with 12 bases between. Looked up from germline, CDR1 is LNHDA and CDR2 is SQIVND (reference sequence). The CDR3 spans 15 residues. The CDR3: CASSILGAGNTEAFF. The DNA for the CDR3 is TGTGCCAGTAGTATTCTCGGGGCAGGGAACACTGAAGCTTTCTTT. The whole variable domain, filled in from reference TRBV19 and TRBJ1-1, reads DGGITQSPKYLFRKEGQNVTLSCEQNLNHDAMYWYRQDPGQGLRLIYYSQIVNDFQKGDIAEGYSVSREKKESFPLTVTSAQKNPTAFYLCASSILGAGNTEAFFGQGTRLTVV.

The chain's CDR3 is CASSRRTVTGELFF. Written as DNA, the CDR3 is TGTGCCAGCAGCCGCAGGACAGTCACCGGGGAGCTGTTTTTT. The J gene is TRBJ2-2, the V gene TRBV3-1, with D perhaps matching TRBD1 (6 bases). CDR3 length equals 14 residues. The V end was cut by 4 bases, the J end by 4 bases, with 10 bases between. Per the germline V gene, CDR1 is LGHDT and CDR2 is YNNKEL (reference sequence). The full variable domain, with the rest looked up from reference TRBV3-1 and TRBJ2-2, is DTAVSQTPKYLVTQMGNDKSIKCEQNLGHDTMYWYKQDSKKFLKIMFSYNNKELIINETVPNRFSPKSPDKAHLNLHINSLELGDSAVYFCASSRRTVTGELFFGEGSRLTVL.

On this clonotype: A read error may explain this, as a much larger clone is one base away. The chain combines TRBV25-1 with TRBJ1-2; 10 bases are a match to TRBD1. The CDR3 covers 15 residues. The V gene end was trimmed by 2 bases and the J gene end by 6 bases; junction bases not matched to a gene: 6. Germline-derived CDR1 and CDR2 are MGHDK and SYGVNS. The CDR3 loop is CASSEPGTGVDGYTF. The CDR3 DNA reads TGTGCCAGCAGTGAACCCGGGACAGGGGTCGATGGCTACACCTTC.

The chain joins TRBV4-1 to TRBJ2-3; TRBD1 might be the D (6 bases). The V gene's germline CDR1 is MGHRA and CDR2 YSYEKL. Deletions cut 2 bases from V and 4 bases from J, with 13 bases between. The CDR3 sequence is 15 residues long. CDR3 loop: CASSQSGAFADTQYF. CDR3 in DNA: TGCGCCAGCAGCCAATCAGGGGCGTTCGCAGATACGCAGTATTTT.

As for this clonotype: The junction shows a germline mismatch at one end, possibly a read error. Written as DNA, the CDR3 is TGTGCCAGCAGTTCAACAGGGGTTTCAAGCTCTGGAAACGCCATATATTTT. Residues: CASSSTGVSSSGNAIYF. The chain couples TRBV28 to TRBJ1-3, with 7 bases lining up with TRBD1. CDR3 length equals 17 residues. Germline V CDR1 and CDR2: MDHEN, SYDVKM.

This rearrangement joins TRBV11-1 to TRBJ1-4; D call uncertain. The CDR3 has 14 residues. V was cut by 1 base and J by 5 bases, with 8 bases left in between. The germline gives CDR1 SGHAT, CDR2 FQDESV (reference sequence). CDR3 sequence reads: CASSLDGGNEKLFF. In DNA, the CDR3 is TGTGCCAGCAGCTTAGACGGAGGAAATGAAAAACTGTTTTTT.

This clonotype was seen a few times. CDR3 DNA: TGTGCCAGCAGCTTACTTCCCAAGAAGAACACTGAAGCTTTCTTT. Amino acid sequence: CASSLLPKKNTEAFF. The rearrangement links TRBV7-2 to TRBJ1-1; unclear D gene. The CDR3 consists of 15 residues. V lost 2 bases to trimming and J lost 1 base, with 11 bases between them. The germline V gene encodes CDR1 SGHTA and CDR2 FQGNSA.

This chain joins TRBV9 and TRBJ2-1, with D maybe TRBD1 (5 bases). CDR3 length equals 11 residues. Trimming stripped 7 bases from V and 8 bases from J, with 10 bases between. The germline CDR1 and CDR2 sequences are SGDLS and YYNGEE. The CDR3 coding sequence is TGTGCCAGCTCCGTCAGGGATGAGCAGTTCTTC. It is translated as CASSVRDEQFF.

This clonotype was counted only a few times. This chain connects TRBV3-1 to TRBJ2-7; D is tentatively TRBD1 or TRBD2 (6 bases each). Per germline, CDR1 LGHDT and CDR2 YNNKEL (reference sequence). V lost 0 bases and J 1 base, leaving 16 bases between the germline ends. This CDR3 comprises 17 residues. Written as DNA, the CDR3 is TGTGCCAGCAGCCAAGATCCACGGGGGCTCCTATCCTACGAGCAGTACTTC. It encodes CASSQDPRGLLSYEQYF.

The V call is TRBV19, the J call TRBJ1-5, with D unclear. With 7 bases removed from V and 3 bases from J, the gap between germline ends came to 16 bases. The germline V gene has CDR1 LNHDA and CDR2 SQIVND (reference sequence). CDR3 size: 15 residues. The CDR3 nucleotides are TGTGCCAGTATCCCACGGTGGGGAATCAATCAGCCCCAGCATTTT. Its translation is CASIPRWGINQPQHF.

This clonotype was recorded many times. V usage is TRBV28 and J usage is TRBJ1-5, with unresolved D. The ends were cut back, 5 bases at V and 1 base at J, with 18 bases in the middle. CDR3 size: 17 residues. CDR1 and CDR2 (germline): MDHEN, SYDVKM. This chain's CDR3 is CASSTVWAGASNQPQHF. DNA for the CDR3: TGTGCCAGCAGTACCGTGTGGGCAGGCGCGAGCAATCAGCCCCAGCATTTT. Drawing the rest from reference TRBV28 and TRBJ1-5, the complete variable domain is DVKVTQSSRYLVKRTGEKVFLECVQDMDHENMFWYRQDPGLGLRLIYFSYDVKMKEKGDIPEGYSVSREKKERFSLILESASTNQTSMYLCASSTVWAGASNQPQHFGDGTRLSIL.

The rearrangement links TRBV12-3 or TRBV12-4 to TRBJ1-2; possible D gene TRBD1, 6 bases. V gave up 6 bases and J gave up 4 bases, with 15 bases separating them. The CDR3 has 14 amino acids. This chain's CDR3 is CASSLGGGSYGYTF. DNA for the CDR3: TGTGCCAGCAGCCTGGGGGGGGGCAGCTATGGCTACACCTTC.

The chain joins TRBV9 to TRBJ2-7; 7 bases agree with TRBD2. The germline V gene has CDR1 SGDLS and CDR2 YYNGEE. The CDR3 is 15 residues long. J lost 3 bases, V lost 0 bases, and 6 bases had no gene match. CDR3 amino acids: CASSVAAGRDYEQYF. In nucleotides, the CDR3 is TGTGCCAGCAGCGTAGCAGCAGGGAGGGACTACGAGCAGTACTTC.

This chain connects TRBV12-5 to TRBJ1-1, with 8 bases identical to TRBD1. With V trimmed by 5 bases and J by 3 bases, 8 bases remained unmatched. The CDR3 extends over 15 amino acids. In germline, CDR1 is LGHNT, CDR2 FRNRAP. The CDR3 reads CASGPGQGEYTEAFF. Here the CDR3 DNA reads TGTGCTAGTGGTCCCGGACAGGGAGAATACACTGAAGCTTTCTTT.

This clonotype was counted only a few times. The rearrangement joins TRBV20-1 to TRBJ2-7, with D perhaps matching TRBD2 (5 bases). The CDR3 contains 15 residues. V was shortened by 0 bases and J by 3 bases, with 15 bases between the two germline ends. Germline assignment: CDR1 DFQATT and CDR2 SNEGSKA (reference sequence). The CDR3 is CSARDSSGNIYEQYF. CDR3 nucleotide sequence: TGCAGTGCTAGAGATTCCAGCGGAAATATCTACGAGCAGTACTTC.